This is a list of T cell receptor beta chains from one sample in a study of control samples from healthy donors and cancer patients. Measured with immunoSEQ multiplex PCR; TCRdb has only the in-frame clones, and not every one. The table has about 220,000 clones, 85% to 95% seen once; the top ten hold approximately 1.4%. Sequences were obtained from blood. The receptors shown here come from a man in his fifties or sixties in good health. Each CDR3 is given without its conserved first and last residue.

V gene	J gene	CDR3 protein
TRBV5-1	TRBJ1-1	ASSLEGTEAF
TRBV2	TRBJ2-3	AIDGLANAIRSTDTQY
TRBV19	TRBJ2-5	ASSIPPLGTQY
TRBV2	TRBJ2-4	ASSGSSGGTIQY
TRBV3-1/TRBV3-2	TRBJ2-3	ASSQELAGGTDTQY
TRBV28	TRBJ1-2	ASSLEGGLGYGYT
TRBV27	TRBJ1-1	ASSLKQGVNTEAF
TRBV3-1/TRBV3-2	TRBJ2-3	ASSQESGGQY
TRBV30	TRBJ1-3	AWSLLTGNTIY
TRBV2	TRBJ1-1	ASSVDRGNTEAF
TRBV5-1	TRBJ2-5	ASSMGQIQETQY
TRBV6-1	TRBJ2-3	ASSEASGSVDTQY
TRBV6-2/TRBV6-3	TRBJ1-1	ASSYSGRGETEAF
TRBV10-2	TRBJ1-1	ASGRVNTEAF
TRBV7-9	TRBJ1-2	ASSAAGSLGYT
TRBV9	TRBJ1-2	ASSVAGTVRDYGYT
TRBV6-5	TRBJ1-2	ASIPRGRDYGYT
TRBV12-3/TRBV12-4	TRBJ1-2	ASSQWDTSGYT
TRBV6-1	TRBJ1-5	ASSESGPQTYSNQPQH
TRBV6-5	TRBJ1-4	ASTPGPQGEKLF
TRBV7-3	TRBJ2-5	ASSLGLAGGQETQY
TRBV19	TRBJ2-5	ASTVSGALRETQY
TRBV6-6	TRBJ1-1	ASRDGTTNTEAF
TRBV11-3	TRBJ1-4	ASSLRPSAKLF
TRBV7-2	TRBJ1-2	ASSLVPPGTGSYGYT
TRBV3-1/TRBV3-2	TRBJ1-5	ASSPGSGQGPNQPQH
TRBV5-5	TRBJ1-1	ASSLAGARDQTEAF
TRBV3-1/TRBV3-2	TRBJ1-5	ASSQQGLTNQPQH
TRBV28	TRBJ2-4	ASTGRGVKRTLQY